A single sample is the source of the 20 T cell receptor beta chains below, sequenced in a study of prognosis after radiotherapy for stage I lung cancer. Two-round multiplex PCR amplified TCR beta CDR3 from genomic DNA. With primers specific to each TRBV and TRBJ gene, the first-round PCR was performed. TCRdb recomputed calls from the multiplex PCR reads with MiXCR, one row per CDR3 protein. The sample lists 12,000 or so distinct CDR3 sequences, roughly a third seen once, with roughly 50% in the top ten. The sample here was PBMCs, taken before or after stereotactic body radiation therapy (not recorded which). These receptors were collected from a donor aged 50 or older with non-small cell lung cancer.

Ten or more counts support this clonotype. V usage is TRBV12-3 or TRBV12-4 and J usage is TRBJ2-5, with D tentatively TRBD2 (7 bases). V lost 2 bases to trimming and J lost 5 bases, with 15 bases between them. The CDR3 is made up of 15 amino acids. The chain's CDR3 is CASSLSLGGGETQYF. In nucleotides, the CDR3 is TGTGCCAGCAGTTTAAGTCTGGGAGGGGGTGAGACCCAGTACTTC.

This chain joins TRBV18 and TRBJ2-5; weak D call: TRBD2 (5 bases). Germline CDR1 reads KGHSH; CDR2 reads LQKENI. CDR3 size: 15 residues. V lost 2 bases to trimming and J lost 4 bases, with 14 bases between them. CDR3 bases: TGTGCCAGCTCACCAAAGGGAGTTCTCCCAGAGACCCAGTACTTC. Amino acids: CASSPKGVLPETQYF. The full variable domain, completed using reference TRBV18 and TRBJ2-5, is NAGVMQNPRHLVRRRGQEARLRCSPMKGHSHVYWYRQLPEEGLKFMVYLQKENIIDESGMPKERFSAEFPKEGPSILRIQQVVRGDSAAYFCASSPKGVLPETQYFGPGTRLLVL.

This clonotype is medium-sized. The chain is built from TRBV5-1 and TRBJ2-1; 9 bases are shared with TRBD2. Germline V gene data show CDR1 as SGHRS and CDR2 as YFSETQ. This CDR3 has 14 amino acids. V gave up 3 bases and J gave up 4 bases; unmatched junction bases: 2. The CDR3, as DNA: TGCGCCAGCAGCTCGACTAGCGGATACAATGAGCAGTTCTTC. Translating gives CASSSTSGYNEQFF.

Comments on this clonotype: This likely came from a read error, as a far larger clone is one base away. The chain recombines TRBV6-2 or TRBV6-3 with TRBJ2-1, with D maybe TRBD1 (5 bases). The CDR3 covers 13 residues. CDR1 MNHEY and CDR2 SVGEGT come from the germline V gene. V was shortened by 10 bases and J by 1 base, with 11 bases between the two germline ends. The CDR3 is CATRRGSYNEQFF. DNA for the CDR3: TGTGCCACCAGAAGGGGTTCCTACAATGAGCAGTTCTTC.

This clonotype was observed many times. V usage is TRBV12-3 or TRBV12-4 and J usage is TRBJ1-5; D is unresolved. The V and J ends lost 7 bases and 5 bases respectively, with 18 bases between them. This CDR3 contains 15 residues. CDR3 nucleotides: TGTGCCAGCACCAAAAGGCGGGGTGGGGATCAGCCCCAGCATTTT. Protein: CASTKRRGGDQPQHF.

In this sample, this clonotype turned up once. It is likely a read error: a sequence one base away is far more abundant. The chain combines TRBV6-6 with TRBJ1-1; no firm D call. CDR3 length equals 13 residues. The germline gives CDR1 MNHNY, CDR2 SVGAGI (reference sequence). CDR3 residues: CSSSYSGIQNAFF. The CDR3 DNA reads TGTTCCAGCAGTTACTCTGGCATCCAGAACGCTTTCTTT.

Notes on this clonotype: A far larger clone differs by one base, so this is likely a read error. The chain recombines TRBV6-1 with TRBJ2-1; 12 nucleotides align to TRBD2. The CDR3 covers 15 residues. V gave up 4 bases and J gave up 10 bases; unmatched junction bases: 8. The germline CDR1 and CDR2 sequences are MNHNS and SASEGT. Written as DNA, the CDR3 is TGTGCCAGCAGTGCTGGACTAGCGGGGAACTACGAGCAGTTCTTC. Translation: CASSAGLAGNYEQFF.

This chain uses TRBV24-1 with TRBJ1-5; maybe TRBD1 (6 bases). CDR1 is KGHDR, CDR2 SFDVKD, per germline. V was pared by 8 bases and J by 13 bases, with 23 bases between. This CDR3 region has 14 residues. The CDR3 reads CATTLLTGQSAQHF. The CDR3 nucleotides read TGTGCCACCACCCTTCTGACAGGACAATCAGCACAGCATTTT.

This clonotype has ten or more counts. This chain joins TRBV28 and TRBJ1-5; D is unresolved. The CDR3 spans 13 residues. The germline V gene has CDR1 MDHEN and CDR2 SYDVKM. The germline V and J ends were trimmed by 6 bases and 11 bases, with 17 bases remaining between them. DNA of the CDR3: TGTGCCAGCAGGACAAGACTGGAATCGGCCCAGCATTTT. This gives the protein CASRTRLESAQHF.

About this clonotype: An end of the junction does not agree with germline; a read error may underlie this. The CDR3 coding sequence is TGTGCCATCAGCTTAATTGGAGGAGGAGAGACCCAGTACTTC. It codes for CAISLIGGGETQYF. The genes are TRBV7-9 and TRBJ2-5; weak D call: TRBD2 (5 bases). Germline V lookup: CDR1 SEHNR, CDR2 FQNEAQ (reference sequence). The CDR3 has 14 amino acids.

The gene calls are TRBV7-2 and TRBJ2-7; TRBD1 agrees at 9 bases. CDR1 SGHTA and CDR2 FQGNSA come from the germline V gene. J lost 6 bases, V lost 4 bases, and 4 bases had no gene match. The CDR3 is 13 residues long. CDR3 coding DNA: TGTGCCAGCAGCTCGGGACAGGGAATCGAGCAGTACTTC. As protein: CASSSGQGIEQYF.

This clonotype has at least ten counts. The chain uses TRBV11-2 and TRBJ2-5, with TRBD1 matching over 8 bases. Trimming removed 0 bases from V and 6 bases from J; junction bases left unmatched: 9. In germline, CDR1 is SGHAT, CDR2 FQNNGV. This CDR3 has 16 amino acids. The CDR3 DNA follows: TGTGCCAGCAGCTTAGACAGGGGGCGGATGGTGAAGACCCAGTACTTC. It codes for CASSLDRGRMVKTQYF. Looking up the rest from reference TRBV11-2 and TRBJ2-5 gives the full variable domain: EAGVAQSPRYKIIEKRQSVAFWCNPISGHATLYWYQQILGQGPKLLIQFQNNGVVDDSQLPKDRFSAERLKGVDSTLKIQPAKLEDSAVYLCASSLDRGRMVKTQYFGPGTRLLVL.

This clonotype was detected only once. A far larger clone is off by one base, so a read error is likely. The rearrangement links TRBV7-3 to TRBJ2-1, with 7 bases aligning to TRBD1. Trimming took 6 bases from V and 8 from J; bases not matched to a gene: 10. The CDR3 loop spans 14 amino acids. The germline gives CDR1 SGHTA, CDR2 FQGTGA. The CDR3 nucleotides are TGTGCCAGCAGAGATCCGGACAGGTCTCATGAGCAGTTCTTC. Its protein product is CASRDPDRSHEQFF.

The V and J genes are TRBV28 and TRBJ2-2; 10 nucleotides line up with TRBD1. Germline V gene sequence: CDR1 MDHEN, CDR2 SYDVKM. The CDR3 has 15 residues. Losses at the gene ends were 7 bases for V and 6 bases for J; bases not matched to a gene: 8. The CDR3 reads CASTRTGGYAGELFF. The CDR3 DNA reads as TGTGCCAGCACCCGGACAGGGGGTTACGCCGGGGAGCTGTTTTTT.

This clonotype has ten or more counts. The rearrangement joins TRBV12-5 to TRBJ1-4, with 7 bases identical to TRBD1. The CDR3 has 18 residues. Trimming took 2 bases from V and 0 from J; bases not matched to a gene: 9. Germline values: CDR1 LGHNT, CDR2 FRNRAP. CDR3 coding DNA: TGTGCTAGTGGTTTGTTGAAGATGCAGGGGGCAACTAATGAAAAACTGTTTTTT. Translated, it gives CASGLLKMQGATNEKLFF.

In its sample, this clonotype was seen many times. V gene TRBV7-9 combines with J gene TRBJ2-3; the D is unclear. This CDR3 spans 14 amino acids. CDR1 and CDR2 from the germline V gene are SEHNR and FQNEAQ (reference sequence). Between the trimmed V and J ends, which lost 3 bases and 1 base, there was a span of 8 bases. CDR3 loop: CASSFSFGTDTQYF. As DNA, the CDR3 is TGTGCCAGCAGCTTCAGCTTTGGCACAGATACGCAGTATTTT.

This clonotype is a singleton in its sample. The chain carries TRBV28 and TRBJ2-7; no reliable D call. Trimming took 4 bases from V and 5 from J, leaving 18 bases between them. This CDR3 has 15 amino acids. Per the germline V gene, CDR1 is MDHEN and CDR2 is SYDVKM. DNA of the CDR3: TGTGCCAGCAGTTCAATGGTCTTTACCCACGACGAGCAGTACTTC. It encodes CASSSMVFTHDEQYF.

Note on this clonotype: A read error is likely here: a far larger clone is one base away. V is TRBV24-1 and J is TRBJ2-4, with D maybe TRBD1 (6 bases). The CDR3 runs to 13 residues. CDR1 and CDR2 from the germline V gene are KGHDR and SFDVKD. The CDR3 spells CATSRGSYNEKFF. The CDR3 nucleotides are TGTGCCACCAGCAGGGGTTCCTACAATGAGAAGTTCTTC.

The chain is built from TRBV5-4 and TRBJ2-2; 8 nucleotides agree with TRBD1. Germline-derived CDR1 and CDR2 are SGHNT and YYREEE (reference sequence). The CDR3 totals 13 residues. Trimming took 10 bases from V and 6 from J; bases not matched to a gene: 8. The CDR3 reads CAFSRQGPGELFF. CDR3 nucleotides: TGTGCCTTTAGTCGACAGGGGCCCGGGGAGCTGTTTTTT. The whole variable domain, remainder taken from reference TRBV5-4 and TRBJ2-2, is ETGVTQSPTHLIKTRGQQVTLRCSSQSGHNTVSWYQQALGQGPQFIFQYYREEENGRGNFPPRFSGLQFPNYSSELNVNALELDDSALYLCAFSRQGPGELFFGEGSRLTVL.

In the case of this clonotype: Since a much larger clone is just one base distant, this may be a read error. DNA for the CDR3: TGTGCCAACAGTTACCGTCCAACATACAATGAGCAGTTCTTC. Residues: CANSYRPTYNEQFF. This chain connects TRBV6-5 to TRBJ2-1; D call uncertain. The CDR3 consists of 14 residues. Germline V lookup: CDR1 MNHEY, CDR2 SVGAGI.